The present entry profiles one T cell receptor (beta chain) with its context. These data belong to a study of control samples from healthy donors and cancer patients. Method: immunoSEQ multiplex PCR; TCRdb's copy keeps in-frame clones and lacks some. The table has 74,000 or so clones, roughly 90% seen once. The germline V gene has CDR1 SNHLY and CDR2 FYNNEI. The CDR3 runs to 14 residues. Trimming took 5 bases from V and 5 from J, leaving 12 bases between them. The chain joins TRBV2 to TRBJ1-4; D gene uncertain. The source material was blood. The receptor was isolated from a man aged 45 to 65 in good health. CDR3: CASSPGRVNEKLFF. CDR3 nucleotides: TGTGCCAGCAGTCCCGGAAGGGTAAATGAAAAACTGTTTTTT.